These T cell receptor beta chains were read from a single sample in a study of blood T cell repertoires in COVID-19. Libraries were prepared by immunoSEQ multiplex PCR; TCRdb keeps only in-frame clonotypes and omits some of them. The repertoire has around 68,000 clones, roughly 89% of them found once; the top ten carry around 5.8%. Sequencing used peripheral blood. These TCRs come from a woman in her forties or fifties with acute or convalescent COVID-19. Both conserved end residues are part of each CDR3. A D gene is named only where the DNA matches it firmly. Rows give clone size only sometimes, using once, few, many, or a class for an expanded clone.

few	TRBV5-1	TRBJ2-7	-	TGCGCCAGCAGCTTGGTGCGTGGCGGAGACGAGCAGTACTTC	CASSLVRGGDEQYF
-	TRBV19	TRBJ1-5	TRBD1	TGTGCCAGTAGTATGGGACAGAAGAATCAGCCCCAGCATTTT	CASSMGQKNQPQHF
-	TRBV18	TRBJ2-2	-	TGTGCCAGCTCACCCTCTATTGATTCCGGGGAGCTGTTTTTT	CASSPSIDSGELFF
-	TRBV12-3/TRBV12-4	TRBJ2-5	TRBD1	TGTGCCAGCAGTTTAGGGACAGGGGGGACCCAGTACTTC	CASSLGTGGTQYF
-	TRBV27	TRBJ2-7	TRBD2	TGTGCCAGCAGTTTAAGCGGGGGCCCCTCCTACGAGCAGTACTTC	CASSLSGGPSYEQYF
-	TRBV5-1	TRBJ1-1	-	TGCGCCAGCCAGGGGCGCCATACTGAAGCTTTCTTT	CASQGRHTEAFF
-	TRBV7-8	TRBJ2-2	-	TGTGCCAGCAGTTTTAGAGTCCGGGAGAACACCGGGGAGCTGTTTTTT	CASSFRVRENTGELFF
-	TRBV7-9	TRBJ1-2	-	TGTGCCAGCAGCTTAGATTCCGGCAGGGTAGTCGGCTACACCTTC	CASSLDSGRVVGYTF
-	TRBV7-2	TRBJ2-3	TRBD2	TGTGCCAGCAGCTTAAGTTATGGGGGGGGCACAGATACGCAGTATTTT	CASSLSYGGGTDTQYF
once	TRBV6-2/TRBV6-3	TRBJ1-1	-	TGTGCCAGCAGCTTAACAGATAACACTGAAGCTTTCTTT	CASSLTDNTEAFF
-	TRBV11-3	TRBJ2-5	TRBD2	TGTGCCAGCAGCTACGATGGTGGCGGGGGGGCAGAGACCCAGTACTTC	CASSYDGGGGAETQYF
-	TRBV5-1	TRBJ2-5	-	TGCGCCAGCAGCGCGTCCGGGACACAAGAGACCCAGTACTTC	CASSASGTQETQYF
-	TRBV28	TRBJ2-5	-	TGTGCCAGCAGCCCTCGGGGGGAGACCCAGTACTTC	CASSPRGETQYF
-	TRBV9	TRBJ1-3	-	TGTGCCAGCAGCCGGCAGGCTGGAAACACCATATATTTT	CASSRQAGNTIYF
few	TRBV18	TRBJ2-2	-	TGTGCCAGCTCACCACAGGGGACCGGGGAGCTGTTTTTT	CASSPQGTGELFF
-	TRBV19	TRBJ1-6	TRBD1	TGTGCCAGTAGGGATGACAGGGCCAATTCACCCCTCCACTTT	CASRDDRANSPLHF
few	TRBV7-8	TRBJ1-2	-	TGTGCCAGCAGCCCGCGAGGGGGGGTAGCAGGTGGCTACACCTTC	CASSPRGGVAGGYTF
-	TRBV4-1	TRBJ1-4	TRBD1	TGCGCCAGCAGCGAGACAGGGCTTGGAAAACTGTTTTTT	CASSETGLGKLFF
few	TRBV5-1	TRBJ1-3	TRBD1	TGCGCCAGCAGCACGGGACAGCAAAACACCATATATTTT	CASSTGQQNTIYF
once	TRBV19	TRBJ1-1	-	TGTGCCAGTAGTATAGGGGCACAGGTAAAAGCTTTCTTT	CASSIGAQVKAFF
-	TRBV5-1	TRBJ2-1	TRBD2	TGCGCCAGCAGCTTGGTGGCTAGCGGGAGCTCCTACAATGAGCAGTTCTTC	CASSLVASGSSYNEQFF
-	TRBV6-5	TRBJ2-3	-	TGTGCCAGCAGACCGGGAACTAGCACAGATACGCAGTATTTT	CASRPGTSTDTQYF
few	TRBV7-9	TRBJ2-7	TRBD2	TGTGCCAGCAGCTTTTGGACTAGCGGGGGAAACGAGCAGTACTTC	CASSFWTSGGNEQYF
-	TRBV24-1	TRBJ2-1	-	TGTGCCACCAGTGACCCGAGGTCCAGCAGGGGCTACAATGAGCAGTTCTTC	CATSDPRSSRGYNEQFF
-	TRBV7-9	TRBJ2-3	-	TGTGCCAGCAGCTCCTCCTTAGCCCCCACAGATACGCAGTATTTT	CASSSSLAPTDTQYF
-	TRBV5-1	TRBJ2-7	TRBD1	TGCGCCAGCAGCGCCGGGACAGGGAGGGAGCAGTACTTC	CASSAGTGREQYF
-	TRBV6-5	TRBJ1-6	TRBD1	TGTGCCAGCAGGCGCCCGGGACAGCTAAATTCACCCCTCCACTTT	CASRRPGQLNSPLHF
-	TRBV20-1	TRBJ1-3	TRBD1	TGCAGTGCTAGTCGTCCGCGCCGGACAGGGCATGGAAACACCATATATTTT	CSASRPRRTGHGNTIYF
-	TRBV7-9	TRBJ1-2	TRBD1	TGTGCCAGCAGCACCGGACAGGGCTACCATGGCTACACCTTC	CASSTGQGYHGYTF
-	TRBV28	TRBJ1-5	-	TGTGCCAGCAGTTTGGATAGGAGACCCCAGCATTTT	CASSLDRRPQHF
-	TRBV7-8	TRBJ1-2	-	TGTGCCAGCAGCCTTATTAGTGACTACACCTTC	CASSLISDYTF
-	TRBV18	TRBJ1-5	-	TGTGCCAGCTCACTACAGGAGTATCAGCCCCAGCATTTT	CASSLQEYQPQHF
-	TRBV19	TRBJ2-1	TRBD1	TGTGCCAGTATGGGGGGACAGGGACCCTACAATGAGCAGTTCTTC	CASMGGQGPYNEQFF
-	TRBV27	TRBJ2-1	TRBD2	TGTGCCAGCAGTTTACACGGCGGGAGCTCCTACAATGAGCAGTTCTTC	CASSLHGGSSYNEQFF
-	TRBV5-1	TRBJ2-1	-	TGCGCCAGCAGCTCCTCTAGCTTTGAGCAGTTCTTC	CASSSSSFEQFF
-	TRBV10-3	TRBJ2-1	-	TGTGCTACCGGGCGGGAAACTGAGCAGTTCTTC	CATGRETEQFF
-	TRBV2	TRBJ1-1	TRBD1	TGTGCCAGCAAGGGGACAGCGGGGGCCAATGAAGCTTTCTTT	CASKGTAGANEAFF
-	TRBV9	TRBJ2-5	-	TGTGCCAGCAGCGTAGCCAGTCAAGAGACCCAGTACTTC	CASSVASQETQYF
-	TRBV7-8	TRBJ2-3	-	TGTGCCAGCAGCTTATTGGGGGCATCGGATACGCAGTATTTT	CASSLLGASDTQYF
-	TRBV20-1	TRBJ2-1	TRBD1	TGCAGTGCTAGTGCAGGGGGTCCGTACAATGAGCAGTTCTTC	CSASAGGPYNEQFF
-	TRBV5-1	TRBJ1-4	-	TGCGCCAGCAGAACAGAAAATGAAAAACTGTTTTTT	CASRTENEKLFF
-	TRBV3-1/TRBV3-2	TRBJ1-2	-	TGTGCCAGCAGCCAAATCGGTGGTAACGGCTACACCTTC	CASSQIGGNGYTF
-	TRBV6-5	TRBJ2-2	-	TGTGCCAGCAGTTTCCAGGGGCTTATGAACACCGGGGAGCTGTTTTTT	CASSFQGLMNTGELFF
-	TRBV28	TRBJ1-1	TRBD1	TGTGCCACGCGGTCCGGGACAGTGAACACTGAAGCTTTCTTT	CATRSGTVNTEAFF
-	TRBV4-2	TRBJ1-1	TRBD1	TGTGCCAGCAGCCAAGCTCAGGGGGCGGTCGCTGAAGCTTTCTTT	CASSQAQGAVAEAFF
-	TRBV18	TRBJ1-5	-	TGTGCCAGCTCACCGACCTCGACAGTAAGCAATCAGCCCCAGCATTTT	CASSPTSTVSNQPQHF
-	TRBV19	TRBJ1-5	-	TGTGCCAGTAGTCTAACCGGGGGTTCGGGGCGCAATCAGCCCCAGCATTTT	CASSLTGGSGRNQPQHF
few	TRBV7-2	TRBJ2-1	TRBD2	TGTGCCAGCAGTACGGGACTAGCGGACAATGAGCAGTTCTTC	CASSTGLADNEQFF
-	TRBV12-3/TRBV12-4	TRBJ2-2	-	TGTGCCAGCAGTTTACAGGGGTACGGGGAGCTGTTTTTT	CASSLQGYGELFF
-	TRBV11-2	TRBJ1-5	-	TGTGCCAGCAGCTTAGCGGCGGGGAACAATCAGCCCCAGCATTTT	CASSLAAGNNQPQHF
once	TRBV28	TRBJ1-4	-	TGTGCCAGCATAGGAGGGGTGGCTAATGAAAAACTGTTTTTT	CASIGGVANEKLFF
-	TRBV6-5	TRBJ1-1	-	TGTGCCAGCAGCCAAGGAGGGGCCAACACTGAAGCTTTCTTT	CASSQGGANTEAFF
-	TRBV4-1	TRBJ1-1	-	TGCGCCAGCAGCCAAGATCCGGTCTCTCAACAGGGATTGAACGCTGAAGCTTTCTTT	CASSQDPVSQQGLNAEAFF
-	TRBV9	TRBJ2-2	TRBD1	TGTGCCAGCAGCGTGGGCCCCGGGACAGGGAGCGGGGAGCTGTTTTTT	CASSVGPGTGSGELFF
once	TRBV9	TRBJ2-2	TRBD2	TGTGCCAGCAGCGTGCAGCGGGATCTCGCTAACACCGGGGAGCTGTTTTTT	CASSVQRDLANTGELFF
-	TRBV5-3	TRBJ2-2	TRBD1	TGTGCCACGGGACCGGGACAGGTGAGCACCGGGGAGCTGTTTTTT	CATGPGQVSTGELFF
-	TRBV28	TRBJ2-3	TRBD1	TGTGCCAGCAGGCTGACAGGGGGCACAGATACGCAGTATTTT	CASRLTGGTDTQYF
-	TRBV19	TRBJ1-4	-	TGTGCCAGTAGGGAGCGAGCAACTAATGAAAAACTGTTTTTT	CASRERATNEKLFF
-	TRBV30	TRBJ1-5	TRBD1	TGTGCCTGGAGTGCAGGACAGGTGCTTAATCAGCCCCAGCATTTT	CAWSAGQVLNQPQHF
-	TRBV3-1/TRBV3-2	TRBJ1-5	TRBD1	TGTGCCAGCAGCCGACAGGGTTATGATCAGCCCCAGCATTTT	CASSRQGYDQPQHF